This paragraph reports one TCR beta chain. As processed by the authors: Scientists estimated how many nucleated cells there were by amplifying reference gene primers. Sequenced by immunoSEQ multiplex PCR; TCRdb stores in-frame clones only, minus some. V and J calls and clone size are as listed in that table; D and trimming were resolved from the DNA. The repertoire holds about 190,000 clones, with about 88% as singletons. Germline loops: CDR1 SGHDT, CDR2 YYEEEE. The CDR3 length is 13 residues. V was cut by 4 bases and J by 6 bases, with 13 bases left in between. The participants were between 18 and 89 years old and came from some 25 US areas. This specimen belongs to a study of blood T cell repertoires in COVID-19. Whole-study context: Either two negative PCRs, clearance, or symptom resolution qualified Cohort 3 donors as recovered. T cells, B-cell-depleted T cells, or PBMCs provided the cDNA or gDNA that served as material.

V and J are TRBV5-6 and TRBJ1-2; possibly TRBD1 for D (5 bases). The clonotype originates from a woman aged 40 to 50 in a cohort exposed to, infected with or recovered from COVID-19 (not recorded which). The sequencing sample was made of PBMCs or T cells enriched from blood (not recorded which). Written as DNA, the CDR3 is TGTGCCAGCAGCCCGGGCGGGGGGAATGGCTACACCTTC. This gives the protein CASSPGGGNGYTF. The full variable domain, its missing parts supplied by reference TRBV5-6 and TRBJ1-2, is DAGVTQSPTHLIKTRGQQVTLRCSPKSGHDTVSWYQQALGQGPQFIFQYYEEEERQRGNFPDRFSGHQFPNYSSELNVNALLLGDSALYLCASSPGGGNGYTFGSGTRLTVV.